This is a list of T cell receptor beta chains from one sample in a study of blood T cell repertoires in COVID-19. Generated by immunoSEQ multiplex PCR, the TCRdb table keeps only in-frame clones and is missing some. Among 240,000 or so clones listed, 70% to 90% were seen once. Sequencing was done on a sample of peripheral blood. The receptors stem from a woman aged 30 to 39 with acute or convalescent COVID-19. CDR3s include the opening cysteine and the closing phenylalanine or tryptophan. Fields, in order: V gene, clone size, J gene, D gene, CDR3 DNA, CDR3 protein. A D gene is named only where the DNA matches it firmly. Clone size, where shown, is once, few, many, or a class for clones that have expanded.

TRBV3-1/TRBV3-2	once	TRBJ2-1	.	TGTGCCAGCAGCCAAGAAAACCTATCTGAGCAGTTCTTC	CASSQENLSEQFF
TRBV27	.	TRBJ2-7	TRBD1	TGTGCCAGCAGATACCAACGGGACAGGGGATTGGCCGAGCAGTACTTC	CASRYQRDRGLAEQYF
TRBV19	few	TRBJ1-6	.	TGTGCCAGTAGTCCAGGGCCCTCCTATAATTCACCCCTCCACTTT	CASSPGPSYNSPLHF
TRBV7-9	once	TRBJ2-3	TRBD2	TGTGCCAGTAGCGGGAGTAGCACAGATACGCAGTATTTT	CASSGSSTDTQYF
TRBV5-1	.	TRBJ2-3	.	TGCGCCAGCAGCTTGGAAACCCCAGGGGCAGATACGCAGTATTTT	CASSLETPGADTQYF
TRBV30	.	TRBJ1-3	TRBD1	TGTGCCTTGGACAGGGGCGGAAACACCATATATTTT	CALDRGGNTIYF
TRBV6-6	.	TRBJ2-4	.	TGTGCCAGCAGTTACTCGGTGACTACGGACATTCAGTACTTC	CASSYSVTTDIQYF
TRBV12-5	.	TRBJ1-2	.	TGTGCTAGTGGTCCCAACCGACATCAGGGGTTCGAATATGGCTACACCTTC	CASGPNRHQGFEYGYTF
TRBV7-8	.	TRBJ2-1	TRBD2	TGTGCCAGCTCACGGAAAACTAGCGGGATGGATAATGAGCAGTTCTTC	CASSRKTSGMDNEQFF
TRBV4-1	.	TRBJ2-1	TRBD2	TGCGCCAGCAGCCAAGATGGACTAGCGATCTACAATGAGCAGTTCTTC	CASSQDGLAIYNEQFF
TRBV5-1	.	TRBJ1-3	.	TGCGCCAGCAGCTTGGCCTGGCAGGCAGGAAACACCATATATTTT	CASSLAWQAGNTIYF
TRBV6-2/TRBV6-3	.	TRBJ2-3	TRBD1	TGTGCCAGCAGTCGTGACAGGGCCACAGATACGCAGTATTTT	CASSRDRATDTQYF
TRBV19	.	TRBJ2-7	TRBD1	TGTGCCAGTAATCCGGGACAGGGGCCCTACGAGCAGTACTTC	CASNPGQGPYEQYF
TRBV13	once	TRBJ1-3	.	TGTGCCAGCAGCTTAAGTCCAGGGGCAGGAAACACCATATATTTT	CASSLSPGAGNTIYF
TRBV9	once	TRBJ2-7	TRBD1	TGTGCCAGCAGCCCATGGGACAGAACCTACGAGCAGTACTTC	CASSPWDRTYEQYF
TRBV12-3/TRBV12-4	.	TRBJ2-7	.	TGTGCCAGCAGAGGAGGGAGCTACGAGCAGTACTTC	CASRGGSYEQYF
TRBV21-1	.	TRBJ1-5	.	TGTGCCAGCAGCCCTTCGAGTCAGCCCCAGCATTTT	CASSPSSQPQHF
TRBV7-2	.	TRBJ2-1	TRBD2	TGTGCCAGCAGCACCCGGACTAGCGGGAGATTCAGTGAGCAGTTCTTC	CASSTRTSGRFSEQFF
TRBV3-1/TRBV3-2	.	TRBJ2-1	TRBD1	TGTGCCAGCAGCCAAGAAGGGGGCTCTACCTACAATGAGCAGTTCTTC	CASSQEGGSTYNEQFF
TRBV27	.	TRBJ1-6	.	TGTGCCAGCAGTTCACCCCCGGACACCTATAATTCACCCCTCCACTTT	CASSSPPDTYNSPLHF
TRBV5-6	.	TRBJ2-7	TRBD2	TGTGCCAGCAGCTGGACTAGCTACGAGCAGTACTTC	CASSWTSYEQYF
TRBV7-9	.	TRBJ2-2	TRBD1	TGTGCCAGCAGCTTAGCTCTCAGGGGGCAGGGAACCGGGGAGCTGTTTTTT	CASSLALRGQGTGELFF
TRBV6-6	.	TRBJ2-5	.	TGTGCCAGCAGTTCCAAGCCTCGGGTCCCCCAGTACTTC	CASSSKPRVPQYF
TRBV7-7	.	TRBJ2-1	.	TGTGCCAGCAGCACAGGGTCAGGGGCCTACAATGAGCAGTTCTTC	CASSTGSGAYNEQFF
TRBV2	.	TRBJ2-2	.	TGTGCCAGCATAGGGGCGGAGTCGGTCGGGGAGCTGTTTTTT	CASIGAESVGELFF
TRBV9	once	TRBJ1-3	TRBD1	TGTGCCAGCAGCCCGAGTCAACGGACAGGGCACTCTGGAAACACCATATATTTT	CASSPSQRTGHSGNTIYF
TRBV7-2	.	TRBJ2-7	TRBD2	TGTGCCAGCAGCTTACCCCTAGGACTAGCCCGCTACGAGCAGTACTTC	CASSLPLGLARYEQYF
TRBV27	few	TRBJ1-2	.	TGTGCCAGCAGTTTTCTGGCCGGGGGTTATGGCTACACCTTC	CASSFLAGGYGYTF
TRBV7-9	.	TRBJ2-2	TRBD2	TGTGCCAGCAGCATACTAGCGGGAGCCGGGGAGCTGTTTTTT	CASSILAGAGELFF
TRBV7-9	.	TRBJ2-2	TRBD2	TGTGCCAGCAGCTTAGCGTTGAGCGGGAGGCGTAGCACCGGGGAGCTGTTTTTT	CASSLALSGRRSTGELFF
TRBV27	.	TRBJ2-1	TRBD2	TGTGCCAGCAGTTTCTTGACTAGCGGGAGGACGTATGAGCAGTTCTTC	CASSFLTSGRTYEQFF